A single sample gave rise to the 18 T cell receptor beta chains below, sequenced in a study of identical twins. TCRdb called the 5' RACE reads again in MiXCR, with one record for every CDR3 protein. The sample lists some 600,000 distinct CDR3 sequences, roughly 7.2% occurring once. These data also formed part of another study, on yellow fever vaccine responses in identical twins.

Sequenced: PBMCs. These receptors came from a woman younger than 35 in good health.

This chain links TRBV6-2 or TRBV6-3 with TRBJ1-2; a possible D gene is TRBD1 (6 bases). Trimming shortened V by 1 base and J by 5 bases, and 29 bases separated the two germline ends. The CDR3 is made up of 20 amino acids. Looked up from germline, CDR1 is MNHEY and CDR2 is SVGEGT. Here the CDR3 reads CASSYLLTGSSKSTPYGYTF. CDR3 DNA: TGTGCCAGCAGTTACTTGTTAACAGGGTCGTCCAAAAGCACCCCTTATGGCTACACCTTC.

The rearrangement uses TRBV9 and TRBJ2-4; TRBD1 aligns across 10 bases. Trimming at V came to 4 bases and at J to 0 bases, leaving 13 bases not matched to a gene. Germline V gives CDR1 SGDLS, CDR2 YYNGEE. CDR3 length: 19 amino acids. The CDR3 loop reads CASSSPGTGVHLAKNIQYF. DNA for the CDR3: TGTGCCAGCAGCTCCCCCGGGACAGGGGTTCACCTAGCCAAAAACATTCAGTACTTC. Together with reference TRBV9 and TRBJ2-4, the CDR3 gives the full variable domain: DSGVTQTPKHLITATGQRVTLRCSPRSGDLSVYWYQQSLDQGLQFLIQYYNGEERAKGNILERFSAQQFPDLHSELNLSSLELGDSALYFCASSSPGTGVHLAKNIQYFGAGTRLSVL.

The rearrangement joins TRBV6-2 or TRBV6-3 to TRBJ2-2; 9 bases match TRBD2. J lost 4 bases, V lost 7 bases, and 7 bases had no gene match. The germline V gene has CDR1 MNHEY and CDR2 SVGEGT. The CDR3 is 15 residues long. CDR3 DNA sequence: TGTGCCAGCAATCTAGCGGGATGGACCACCGGGGAGCTGTTTTTT. Its translation: CASNLAGWTTGELFF.

This clonotype was seen at least ten times. J is TRBJ2-7 and V is TRBV5-1; D is tentatively TRBD1 or TRBD2 (5 bases each). V was clipped by 4 bases and J by 0 bases, with 14 bases between them. CDR3 length: 15 residues. Germline values: CDR1 SGHRS, CDR2 YFSETQ. CDR3 sequence: CASSNGGGSSYEQYF. In DNA, the CDR3 is TGCGCCAGCAGCAATGGGGGTGGCAGCTCCTACGAGCAGTACTTC.

This clonotype was detected many times. The V gene is TRBV12-3 or TRBV12-4, the J gene TRBJ2-5, with D tentatively TRBD2 (6 bases). The germline V and J ends were trimmed by 0 bases and 7 bases, with 6 bases remaining between them. CDR3 size: 12 residues. The CDR3 DNA follows: TGTGCCAGCAGTTTAGCGCGGGGGACCCAGTACTTC. Protein product: CASSLARGTQYF.

The table lists this clonotype with a few counts. This chain connects TRBV27 to TRBJ2-1; the D gene is possibly TRBD2 (5 bases). From germline, CDR1 is MNHEY and CDR2 SMNVEV (reference sequence). V was clipped by 5 bases and J by 3 bases, with 14 bases between them. The CDR3 spans 15 residues. CDR3 sequence: CASSEEGRRYNEQFF. The DNA of the CDR3 is TGTGCCAGCAGTGAAGAGGGTCGCCGCTACAATGAGCAGTTCTTC.

At least ten counts were recorded for this clonotype. J is TRBJ2-7 and V is TRBV2; TRBD1 matches 9 bases. The CDR3 totals 13 residues. Germline loops: CDR1 SNHLY, CDR2 FYNNEI. V shed 7 bases and J 2 bases; nucleotides not matched to a gene: 3. CDR3 DNA sequence: TGTGCCAGCAATTGGGACAGGGCCTACGAGCAGTACTTC. Its protein is CASNWDRAYEQYF.

This clonotype has only a few counts. V usage is TRBV12-3 or TRBV12-4 and J usage is TRBJ1-1; D remains unclear. Trimming shortened V by 6 bases and J by 3 bases, and 8 bases separated the two germline ends. The CDR3 spans 12 residues. CDR3 in DNA: TGTGCCAGCAGCTTCACCTACACTGAAGCTTTCTTT. Translated: CASSFTYTEAFF.

There are a few counts of this clonotype. The rearrangement links TRBV4-1 to TRBJ1-1, with no clear D. V lost 3 bases and J lost 1, with 9 bases in between. CDR3 length: 14 residues. Germline CDR1 is MGHRA and CDR2 is YSYEKL. The CDR3 loop is CASSHPPRNTEAFF. The CDR3 nucleotides are TGCGCCAGCAGCCACCCTCCGAGGAACACTGAAGCTTTCTTT.

This clonotype was observed many times. The chain is built from TRBV27 and TRBJ2-1; TRBD2 aligns across 14 bases. Germline V CDR1 and CDR2: MNHEY, SMNVEV (reference sequence). After removal of 9 bases from V and 7 bases from J, the junction contained 17 bases not matched to a gene. CDR3 size: 18 residues. The DNA for the CDR3 is TGTGCCAGTCAACCCCAGGGGAGACTAGCGGGAGGGTGGAATGAGCAGTTCTTC. This sequence encodes CASQPQGRLAGGWNEQFF.

This clonotype occurred many times. This sequence joins TRBV12-3 or TRBV12-4 and TRBJ2-5; tentatively, D is TRBD1 or TRBD2 (5 bases each). This CDR3 spans 14 amino acids. V was clipped by 2 bases and J by 7 bases, with 14 bases between them. Here the CDR3 reads CASSLSGPSGTQYF. The CDR3 bases are TGTGCCAGCAGTTTATCGGGGCCATCGGGGACCCAGTACTTC.

The chain couples TRBV7-9 to TRBJ1-5; D perhaps matches TRBD1 (5 bases). CDR1 and CDR2 from the germline V gene are SEHNR and FQNEAQ (reference sequence). This CDR3 is 15 amino acids long. V lost 6 bases, J lost 5 bases, and 17 bases lay in between. CDR3 bases: TGTGCCAGCAGGAAGACAGCGCAGATGGATCAGCCCCAGCATTTT. It encodes CASRKTAQMDQPQHF.

This clonotype was counted at least ten times. V usage is TRBV12-3 or TRBV12-4 and J usage is TRBJ1-2, with a possible D match to TRBD1 (5 bases). Trimming shortened V by 6 bases and J by 2 bases, and 10 bases separated the two germline ends. The CDR3 is made up of 13 amino acids. The CDR3: CASSTGPNYGYTF. The CDR3 DNA reads TGTGCCAGCAGCACGGGGCCAAACTATGGCTACACCTTC.

There are many counts of this clonotype. The chain uses TRBV5-1 and TRBJ2-3; D uncertain. Trimming cost V 6 bases and J 2 bases, with 19 bases left between them. In germline, CDR1 is SGHRS, CDR2 YFSETQ. The CDR3 runs 16 residues. Here the CDR3 reads CASMPDPLKFTDTQYF. CDR3 DNA: TGCGCCAGCATGCCGGACCCATTGAAATTCACAGATACGCAGTATTTT. The whole variable domain, filled in from reference TRBV5-1 and TRBJ2-3, reads KAGVTQTPRYLIKTRGQQVTLSCSPISGHRSVSWYQQTPGQGLQFLFEYFSETQRNKGNFPGRFSGRQFSNSRSEMNVSTLELGDSALYLCASMPDPLKFTDTQYFGPGTRLTVL.

This chain joins TRBV20-1 and TRBJ2-2; perhaps TRBD1 as D (6 bases). The CDR3 is made up of 13 amino acids. The V end lost 3 bases, the J end lost 6 bases, and 11 bases lay between the germline ends. In germline, CDR1 is DFQATT, CDR2 SNEGSKA (reference sequence). CDR3 sequence: CSARPQGSGELFF. Written as DNA, the CDR3 is TGCAGTGCTAGGCCTCAGGGGTCCGGGGAGCTGTTTTTT.

This clonotype was picked up a small number of times. The chain combines TRBV7-9 with TRBJ2-3; D possibly corresponds to TRBD2 (6 bases). Between the trimmed V and J ends, which lost 3 bases and 3 bases, there was a span of 19 bases. This CDR3 is built from 17 residues. The germline V gene has CDR1 SEHNR and CDR2 FQNEAQ (reference sequence). The CDR3 loop is CASSLQSAGPTTDTQYF. The CDR3 DNA follows: TGTGCCAGCAGCTTGCAATCGGCGGGACCCACGACAGATACGCAGTATTTT.

This clonotype was seen many times. The chain has TRBV29-1 and TRBJ2-1; TRBD2 aligns across 9 bases. Germline assignment: CDR1 SQVTM and CDR2 ANQGSEA. V lost 1 base and J lost 0; bases outside the gene matches: 16. The CDR3 loop spans 20 amino acids. The CDR3 loop is CSVEGRGGLAGPSSYNEQFF. CDR3 DNA sequence: TGCAGCGTTGAAGGACGAGGTGGGCTAGCGGGGCCAAGCTCCTACAATGAGCAGTTCTTC.

This clonotype turned up a few times. This chain links TRBV4-1 with TRBJ1-6; D gene unclear. V lost 0 bases and J lost 14, with 17 bases in between. CDR1 MGHRA and CDR2 YSYEKL come from the germline V gene. CDR3 size: 15 residues. CDR3 sequence (DNA): TGCGCCAGCAGCCAAGAACGAGGCAGCGTTCGGTCCCTCCACTTT. As protein: CASSQERGSVRSLHF.